The present entry profiles one T cell receptor (beta chain) with its context. What it binds is unknown. Viral peptide pools were used in the ViraFEST assay to expand antigen-specific CD4+ T cells, and sequencing came afterward. The culture ran for about 11 days, and then CD4+ T cells were isolated. Either the BNT162b2 or mRNA-1273 vaccine was given to participants in two doses. The data originate from a study of vaccination effects on CD4 cells after COVID-19. Regarding the study as a whole: Cross-reactivity with common cold coronaviruses was shown by only 1 of 255 vaccine-induced clones in healthy vaccinees.

Trimming removed 0 bases from V and 10 bases from J; junction bases left unmatched: 7. The germline V gene encodes CDR1 SGHRS and CDR2 YFSETQ. The CDR3 runs 15 residues. Produced via immunoSEQ multiplex PCR; TCRdb's table is partial and in-frame only. The repertoire has 25,000 to 40,000 clones, less than 80% of them found once; the top ten carry about 8.4%. The V call is TRBV5-1, the J call TRBJ1-6; 7 bases agree with TRBD1. The sample was CD4+ T cells from PBMCs cultured with SARS-CoV-2 spike peptides, taken after COVID-19 vaccination. This TCR was recovered from a human donor who received a COVID-19 vaccine. The CDR3 loop reads CASSLGLQGISPLHF. CDR3 coding DNA: TGCGCCAGCAGCTTGGGTTTACAGGGGATCTCACCCCTCCACTTT.